The 21 T cell receptor beta chains in this list originate from one sample, sequenced in a study of cytomegalovirus exposure and HLA in healthy donors. This PCR relied on a set of 60 Vbeta primers and 13 Jbeta primers. Libraries were prepared by immunoSEQ multiplex PCR; TCRdb keeps only in-frame clonotypes and omits some of them. The data show some 200,000 clones, roughly 70% seen once. The source material was PBMCs. These receptor sequences come from a young woman in good health and CMV-seronegative.

This clone was counted once. This chain links TRBV21-1 with TRBJ1-5; the DNA was not used to check the table's D call, TRBD1. TRBV21-1 is tagged as a pseudogene. CDR3 size: 16 residues. The CDR3 is CASSKVPGGGNQPQHF. CDR3 sequence (DNA): TGTGCCAGCAGCAAAGTCCCAGGGGGAGGCAATCAGCCCCAGCATTTT.

The chain employs TRBV5-1 and TRBJ2-5, with a possible D match to TRBD1 (6 bases). V lost 4 bases and J 5 bases, leaving 18 bases between the germline ends. The CDR3 consists of 15 residues. Germline CDR1 and CDR2: SGHRS and YFSETQ. The CDR3 region is CASSLPQGRSETQYF. The CDR3 nucleotides are TGCGCCAGCAGCCTTCCACAGGGCAGGTCGGAGACCCAGTACTTC.

The chain has TRBV5-6 and TRBJ2-1, with D unclear. The CDR3 consists of 14 residues. CDR1 is SGHDT and CDR2 is YYEEEE in the germline V gene. V lost 4 bases to trimming and J lost 9 bases, with 17 bases between them. In nucleotides, the CDR3 is TGTGCCAGCAGCCCCCTAGAGGAGTACGGTGAGCAGTTCTTC. This sequence encodes CASSPLEEYGEQFF.

This clone was counted many times. The V and J genes are TRBV7-8 and TRBJ1-5; D not resolved. This CDR3 is 13 amino acids long. Per germline, CDR1 SGHVS and CDR2 FQNEAQ. Trimming removed 3 bases from V and 6 bases from J, with 9 bases in between. Written as DNA, the CDR3 is TGTGCCAGCAGCTTTGGTCTCGGTCAGCCCCAGCATTTT. Its protein is CASSFGLGQPQHF.

The count of this clone is one. This chain links TRBV6-5 with TRBJ1-4; 10 bases are shared with TRBD1. The CDR3 runs to 15 residues. CDR1 and CDR2 (germline): MNHEY, SVGAGI. Germline trimming cut 9 bases from V and 4 bases from J; bases unmatched to any gene: 8. CDR3 in amino acids: CASSSRDRGNEKLFF. As DNA, the CDR3 is TGTGCCAGTTCTTCCCGGGACAGGGGTAATGAAAAACTGTTTTTT.

The chain uses TRBV7-9 and TRBJ2-7; TRBD2 aligns across 9 bases. Germline trimming cut 1 base from V and 3 bases from J; bases unmatched to any gene: 13. There are 18 residues in the CDR3. CDR1 and CDR2 (germline): SEHNR, FQNEAQ (reference sequence). The CDR3 reads CASSLVGLASFRGYEQYF. In nucleotides, the CDR3 is TGTGCCAGCAGCTTAGTGGGACTAGCTTCGTTTCGGGGCTACGAGCAGTACTTC.

The chain employs TRBV2 and TRBJ2-2; 8 bases match TRBD1. The trim removed 10 bases at V and 4 bases at J, leaving 8 bases unmatched. Germline values: CDR1 SNHLY, CDR2 FYNNEI. The CDR3 loop spans 14 amino acids. This CDR3 reads CAKTRDRSTGELFF. The CDR3 nucleotides are TGTGCCAAAACAAGGGACAGGAGCACCGGGGAGCTGTTTTTT.

The V gene is TRBV6-4, the J gene TRBJ2-3, with D possibly TRBD1 on 6 matching bases. This CDR3 comprises 15 residues. The V end was cut by 0 bases, the J end by 5 bases, with 12 bases between. Germline assignment: CDR1 MRHNA and CDR2 SNTAGT. The CDR3 coding sequence is TGTGCCAGCAGTGACTCGACAGGTGGGGGAGATACGCAGTATTTT. Protein sequence: CASSDSTGGGDTQYF.

The V gene is TRBV29-1, the J gene TRBJ2-5; TRBD2 is a possible D gene (6 bases). The end of the DNA fits TRBJ2-7 better, so the J call may be wrong. CDR3 size: 16 residues. Germline V gene data show CDR1 as SQVTM and CDR2 as ANQGSEA. The CDR3 region has the DNA TGCAGCGTGCTTGGGGAGGATACCGGACAATCCTACGAGCAGTACTTC. Protein sequence: CSVLGEDTGQSYEQYF.

The V and J genes are TRBV6-6 and TRBJ2-7, with 7 bases that match TRBD1. J lost 0 bases, V lost 6 bases, and 8 bases had no gene match. The CDR3 spans 15 residues. Germline-derived CDR1 and CDR2 are MNHNY and SVGAGI (reference sequence). In nucleotides, the CDR3 is TGTGCCAGCAGCCCCGACAGGGTGGACTCCTACGAGCAGTACTTC. This sequence encodes CASSPDRVDSYEQYF.

This clone was observed a few times. V is TRBV5-4 and J is TRBJ1-4; 7 bases match TRBD1. CDR3 length equals 14 residues. Germline CDR1 is SGHNT and CDR2 is YYREEE (reference sequence). J gave up 8 bases and V 2 bases, and 6 bases lay outside the gene matches. DNA for the CDR3: TGTGCCAGCAGCTTAGGGGGCCGAGGGGAAAAACTGTTTTTT. It codes for CASSLGGRGEKLFF.

This sequence joins TRBV4-1 and TRBJ2-5; maybe TRBD1 (6 bases). Germline loops: CDR1 MGHRA, CDR2 YSYEKL. Trimming shortened V by 0 bases and J by 5 bases, and 19 bases separated the two germline ends. The CDR3 spans 17 residues. The DNA of the CDR3 is TGCGCCAGCAGCCAAGATGGGGGTATGGGGGCGTGGGAGACCCAGTACTTC. It translates to CASSQDGGMGAWETQYF.

The table lists this clone with a few counts. The chain uses TRBV7-2 and TRBJ2-3, with a weak D call TRBD2 (5 bases). The V and J ends lost 6 bases and 7 bases respectively, with 11 bases between them. Germline loops: CDR1 SGHTA, CDR2 FQGNSA. This CDR3 has 12 residues. This CDR3 reads CASSPPGYTQYF. CDR3 sequence (DNA): TGTGCCAGCAGTCCGCCGGGGTATACGCAGTATTTT.

CDR3 DNA: TGTGCCAGTAGTATCCCCACCGGGACTAGCGGCTCCTACGAGCAGTACTTC. Translating gives CASSIPTGTSGSYEQYF. The genes are TRBV19 and TRBJ2-7; 11 nucleotides agree with TRBD2. V lost 3 bases, J lost 0 bases, and 7 bases stayed unmatched. This CDR3 spans 17 amino acids. CDR1 and CDR2 from the germline V gene are LNHDA and SQIVND (reference sequence). Complete variable domain (other parts from reference TRBV19 and TRBJ2-7): DGGITQSPKYLFRKEGQNVTLSCEQNLNHDAMYWYRQDPGQGLRLIYYSQIVNDFQKGDIAEGYSVSREKKESFPLTVTSAQKNPTAFYLCASSIPTGTSGSYEQYFGPGTRLTVT.

This chain uses TRBV7-2 with TRBJ1-2, with D possibly being TRBD1 (6 bases). CDR1 is SGHTA and CDR2 is FQGNSA in the germline V gene. CDR3 size: 16 residues. Between the trimmed V and J ends, which lost 5 bases and 4 bases, there was a span of 20 bases. The CDR3 is CASSPDALQGIYGYTF. The CDR3 DNA is TGTGCCAGCAGCCCCGATGCGTTACAGGGCATCTATGGCTACACCTTC.

This clone occurred once. The V and J genes are TRBV6-6 and TRBJ2-7; possibly TRBD1 for D (6 bases). This CDR3 contains 15 residues. Between the trimmed V and J ends, which lost 0 bases and 6 bases, there was a span of 15 bases. CDR1 and CDR2 (germline): MNHNY, SVGAGI (reference sequence). The CDR3 protein is CASSYSSRRGGEQYF. In DNA form, the CDR3 reads TGTGCCAGCAGTTACTCGAGCCGAAGAGGGGGCGAGCAGTACTTC.

The rearrangement links TRBV27 to TRBJ2-7; TRBD2 might be the D (6 bases). Germline CDR1 MNHEY, CDR2 SMNVEV (reference sequence). The CDR3 totals 13 residues. V lost 3 bases to trimming and J lost 1 base, with 7 bases between them. CDR3 in DNA: TGTGCCAGCAGTTTCGGGGGTTCCTACGAGCAGTACTTC. Its protein is CASSFGGSYEQYF.

The CDR3 nucleotides are TGTGCCAGCAGCGCCACAGGGGCGAAGAACACCGGGGAGCTGTTTTTT. It encodes CASSATGAKNTGELFF. This chain joins TRBV9 and TRBJ2-2, with TRBD1 matching over 7 bases. V gave up 3 bases and J gave up 1 base; unmatched junction bases: 6. There are 16 residues in the CDR3. CDR1 and CDR2 (germline): SGDLS, YYNGEE.

This clone turned up a few times. The CDR3 region has the DNA TGTGCCAGTAAGACACAGGGTAGGGTCACCGGGGAGCTGTTTTTT. It translates to CASKTQGRVTGELFF. The chain carries TRBV19 and TRBJ2-2, with a weak D call TRBD1 (6 bases). The CDR3 sequence is 15 residues long. From germline, CDR1 is LNHDA and CDR2 SQIVND (reference sequence). Trimming took off 7 bases at V and 4 bases at J, with 16 bases between the two ends.

This clone was picked up one time. The gene calls are TRBV11-2 and TRBJ2-5; D unclear. The ends were cut back, 4 bases at V and 0 bases at J, with 12 bases in the middle. CDR3 length equals 15 residues. From germline, CDR1 is SGHAT and CDR2 FQNNGV. CDR3: CASSSPPQYQETQYF. CDR3 bases: TGTGCCAGCAGCTCGCCCCCCCAGTACCAAGAGACCCAGTACTTC.

The chain recombines TRBV2 with TRBJ1-2, with D hard to call. The CDR3 spans 12 residues. Germline CDR1 reads SNHLY; CDR2 reads FYNNEI. The V gene lost 3 bases and the J gene lost 8 bases, with 10 bases spanning the gap. DNA of the CDR3: TGTGCCAGCAGTGAGAATCGAGAGGGCTACACCTTC. Protein product: CASSENREGYTF.